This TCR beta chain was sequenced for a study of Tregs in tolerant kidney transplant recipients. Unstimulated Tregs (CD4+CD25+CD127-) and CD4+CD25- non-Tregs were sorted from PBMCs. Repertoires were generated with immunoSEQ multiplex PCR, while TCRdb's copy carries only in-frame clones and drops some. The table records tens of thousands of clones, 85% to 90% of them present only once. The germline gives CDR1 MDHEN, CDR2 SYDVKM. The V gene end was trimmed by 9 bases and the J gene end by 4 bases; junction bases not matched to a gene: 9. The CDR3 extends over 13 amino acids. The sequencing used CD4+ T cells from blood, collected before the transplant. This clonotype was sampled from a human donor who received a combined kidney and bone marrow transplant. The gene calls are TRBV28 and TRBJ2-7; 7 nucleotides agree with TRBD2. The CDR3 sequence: CASGGGAAYEQYF. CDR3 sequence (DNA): TGTGCCAGTGGGGGGGGTGCGGCTTACGAGCAGTACTTC.